These 2 T cell receptor beta chains originate from one sample sequenced in a study of blood T cell repertoires in COVID-19. The assay was immunoSEQ multiplex PCR, and TCRdb's table has in-frame clones only and misses some. The table includes about 46,000 clones, 75% to 90% detected once. The specimen was peripheral blood. All receptors come from a woman older than 75 with COVID-19, enrolled during active disease.

The chain combines TRBV28 with TRBJ2-7; weak D call: TRBD2 (6 bases). Between the trimmed V and J ends, which lost 6 bases and 4 bases, there was a span of 19 bases. The CDR3 loop spans 15 amino acids. CDR1 and CDR2 from the germline V gene are MDHEN and SYDVKM. The CDR3 DNA reads TGTGCCAGCAGCCCATTCCGGGACTCCTATTACGAGCAGTACTTC. Its translation: CASSPFRDSYYEQYF.

This clone appeared once. The chain joins TRBV7-3 to TRBJ2-1; 12 bases align to TRBD2. J lost 7 bases, V lost 1 base, and 5 bases had no gene match. The CDR3 is made up of 16 amino acids. The germline gives CDR1 SGHTA, CDR2 FQGTGA. As DNA, the CDR3 is TGTGCCAGCAGCTTAAAACCCGGACTAGCGGGAAATGAGCAGTTCTTC. Protein sequence: CASSLKPGLAGNEQFF.